This T cell receptor (beta chain) was sequenced during a study of cytomegalovirus exposure and HLA in healthy donors (dated by TCRdb to 2016 to 2017). Looking at the study overall: According to a later analysis, the roughly 130 validation repertoires were produced on the same platform as the roughly 600 repertoires of the first cohort. The study was designed to test whether signatures of past pathogen exposure could be identified by cataloging public T cell receptors. Besides the first cohort of hundreds of subjects, a separate validation cohort made up of 120 or so different subjects was used. To predict cytomegalovirus infection status, the study combined high-throughput TCR immunosequencing, statistical association of individual TCRs with disease status, and machine learning. Results and caveats for the whole study, not just this receptor: The authors suggested that the approach could potentially be extended to other disease states and immunological phenotypes. Cytomegalovirus status was reported to be diagnosed by the classifier with high specificity and sensitivity in both the original and validation cohorts. A total of roughly 160 TCR beta chains were listed by the study as associated with cytomegalovirus. In vitro tests confirmed that three of the cytomegalovirus-associated TCR beta chains recognize cytomegalovirus antigens. A later analysis lacked HLA typing for the validation cohort, so it scored co-occurrence in that cohort across all 120 repertoires. While some public TCRs were present in many individuals, most TCR sequences turned up only very rarely across donors. In a later analysis, TCRs clustered in the first cohort were found to also tend to co-occur in the 120 or so validation repertoires, with over 90% of cluster scores above 0.

Taken from cysteine to phenylalanine, the CDR3 has 15 residues. Only the CDR3 portion is preserved as DNA: 45 bases, with reading frame beginning at the first base. The germline V gene specifies SNHLY as CDR1 and FYNNEI as CDR2. Library construction relied on the immunoSEQ multiplex PCR assay. The study's processing was this. To diagnose cytomegalovirus status from the catalog of TCR beta chain sequences, a statistical classification framework was built. The immuneACCESS repertoire file appears here via TCRdb, limited to in-frame rearrangements. These files lack a portion of the clones; in checked studies, under half of the deficit traces to unresolved V genes, and the cause of the others is not known. For V, J and clone size, that table is used; D and trimming come from the DNA. The sample table lists 130,000 to 150,000 clones, about nine tenths of them with a count of one. The top ten clonotypes cover roughly 4.8% of the sample.

On this clone itself: Its cognate antigen has yet to be identified. One end of the junction fails to match germline, which may point to a read error.

Separate from the approximately 700-subject first cohort, the validation cohort of roughly 120 subjects was the group to which the donors belonged. Sequenced material: PBMCs. The source of this sequence is a man aged 18 to 35 in good health and CMV-seropositive. This receptor chain uses TRBV2 and TRBJ1-4; 6 matching bases give a weak D call of TRBD1. The nucleotide sequence is given as TGTGCCAGCATTGAACAGGGCTTAACTAATGAAAAACTGTTTTTT. Translated, this gives CASIEQGLTNEKLFF. The variable domain in full, with residues beyond the CDR3 obtained from the reference TRBV2 and TRBJ1-4 genes, is EPEVTQTPSHQVTQMGQEVILRCVPISNHLYFYWYRQILGQKVEFLVSFYNNEISEKSEIFDDQFSVERPDGSNFTLKIRSTKLEDSAMYFCASIEQGLTNEKLFFGSGTQLSVL.